The source of this TCR beta chain is a study of blood T cell repertoires in COVID-19. Overall study context: Samples taken during acute and convalescent COVID-19 were collected in the United States, Italy and Spain. PBMCs, B-cell-depleted T cells, or T cells were the source of the cDNA or gDNA that made up the material.

V gave up 1 base and J gave up 6 bases, with 14 bases separating them. CDR1 is LNHNV, CDR2 YYDKDF, per germline (reference sequence). The CDR3 length is 15 residues. In the original workflow: Reference gene primer amplification gave nucleated cell count estimates. Sequencing was performed with immunoSEQ multiplex PCR; in TCRdb, only in-frame clones are kept and a portion is missing. V and J calls and clone size are copied from that table; D and trimming were computed from the DNA. Among 99,000 or so clones, about 86% were seen once, and the ten largest hold more than 3%. The specimen was peripheral blood. This chain joins TRBV15 and TRBJ2-3; D possibly corresponds to TRBD1 (6 bases). The sequence was obtained from a woman older than 75 with active or convalescent COVID-19. The CDR3 bases are TGTGCCACCAGCAGAGGGGCTTTCACAGGGGATACGCAGTATTTT. Its translation is CATSRGAFTGDTQYF. Full variable domain (remainder filled in from reference TRBV15 and TRBJ2-3): DAMVIQNPRYQVTQFGKPVTLSCSQTLNHNVMYWYQQKSSQAPKLLFHYYDKDFNNEADTPDNFQSRRPNTSFCFLDIRSPGLGDTAMYLCATSRGAFTGDTQYFGPGTRLTVL.